The 32 T cell receptor beta chains in this list originate from one sample, sequenced in a study of blood T cells in healthy people across ages. With a J-beta primer mix and a sample-barcoded 5' primer, a second PCR ran about 7 to 11 cycles. TCRdb reprocessed the 5' RACE reads via MiXCR and lists one record per CDR3 protein. The sample shows about 730,000 distinct CDR3 sequences, roughly two fifths of them seen only once. The sequencing sample was made of blood. The receptors derive from a woman between 55 and 75 years old in good health.

V gene TRBV10-3 combines with J gene TRBJ2-1; 7 nucleotides match TRBD2. The DNA end is more similar to TRBJ2-7, so the J call may be wrong. Germline CDR1 is ENHRY and CDR2 is SYGVKD. The CDR3 length is 15 residues. This CDR3 reads CAISEGMGGSAEQYF. Here the CDR3 DNA reads TGTGCCATCAGTGAAGGTATGGGAGGGTCGGCTGAGCAGTACTTC.

The chain's CDR3 is CASSLLGGATNEKLFF. In DNA, the CDR3 is TGCGCCAGCAGCTTGCTAGGGGGAGCAACTAATGAAAAACTGTTTTTT. The chain links TRBV5-1 to TRBJ1-4, with D tentatively TRBD1 (6 bases). The germline gives CDR1 SGHRS, CDR2 YFSETQ. V shed 1 base and J shed 0 bases, with 10 bases lying between them. The CDR3 extends over 16 amino acids.

V gene TRBV20-1 combines with J gene TRBJ2-5; 12 bases are shared with TRBD2. Germline CDR1 DFQATT, CDR2 SNEGSKA (reference sequence). The CDR3 has 17 amino acids. Germline trimming cut 0 bases from V and 5 bases from J; bases unmatched to any gene: 10. The CDR3 bases are TGCAGTGCTAGAGATGCAGTAGGGCTAGCGGGAGGGGAGACCCAGTACTTC. It translates to CSARDAVGLAGGETQYF.

The rearrangement uses TRBV7-9 and TRBJ2-7, with a weak D call TRBD2 (5 bases). CDR1 is SEHNR, CDR2 FQNEAQ, per germline (reference sequence). The V end was cut by 4 bases, the J end by 3 bases, with 16 bases between. This CDR3 contains 15 residues. CDR3 in DNA: TGTGCCAGCAGCTACCCGGACTCCTCTCTCTACGAGCAGTACTTC. Protein product: CASSYPDSSLYEQYF.

V is TRBV7-2 and J is TRBJ2-7; D unresolved. The J call may be in error: the DNA end matches TRBJ2-4 better. CDR1 SGHTA and CDR2 FQGNSA come from the germline V gene. This CDR3 region has 13 residues. In DNA form, the CDR3 reads TGTGCCAGCACCAGTGGGGTCCAAAACATTCAGTACTTC. Protein sequence: CASTSGVQNIQYF.

Remarks on this clonotype: Sequence at one end of the junction differs from germline and may be a read error. V is TRBV7-3 and J is TRBJ2-1; D perhaps matches TRBD2 (5 bases). This CDR3 comprises 15 residues. Per germline, CDR1 SGHTA and CDR2 FQGTGA. In DNA, the CDR3 is TGTGCCTGCAGTTCCGAAGTGGGAGCGCGGAATGAGCAGTTCTTC. Encoded protein: CACSSEVGARNEQFF.

This clonotype appeared a few times. The chain joins TRBV6-2 or TRBV6-3 to TRBJ1-5; D is unresolved. V was pared by 2 bases and J by 0 bases, with 11 bases between. The germline V gene has CDR1 MNHEY and CDR2 SVGEGT. The CDR3 runs to 16 residues. The CDR3 protein is CASSYTRTYSNQPQHF. For the CDR3, the DNA is TGTGCCAGCAGTTACACAAGGACCTATAGCAATCAGCCCCAGCATTTT.

Only one count was recorded for this clonotype. Its ends do not fully match the called genes, so a read error is possible. The rearrangement uses TRBV12-3 or TRBV12-4 and TRBJ2-1, with 9 bases lining up with TRBD2. The CDR3 covers 14 residues. CDR3 region: CASSGSAPYNKQFF. In nucleotides, the CDR3 is TGTGCCAGTAGCGGGAGCGCCCCCTACAATAAGCAGTTCTTC.

The gene calls are TRBV9 and TRBJ2-4, with D perhaps being TRBD1 or TRBD2 (5 bases each). The CDR3 extends over 15 amino acids. Germline CDR1 and CDR2: SGDLS and YYNGEE. V lost 3 bases, J lost 13 bases, and 23 bases lay in between. The CDR3 region has the DNA TGTGCCAGCAGCGAGGGACCGACTTCCTACAATGAGCAGTACTTC. Translation gives CASSEGPTSYNEQYF.

This clonotype has a handful of counts. The chain uses TRBV6-2 or TRBV6-3 and TRBJ2-1; 11 bases are a match to TRBD2. This CDR3 has 14 amino acids. Germline V lookup: CDR1 MNHEY, CDR2 SVGEGT. V trimming: 6 bases; J trimming: 9 bases; junction bases outside the gene matches: 7. CDR3 protein: CASRLAGAQGEQFF. The CDR3 DNA follows: TGTGCCAGCAGACTAGCGGGAGCGCAGGGTGAGCAGTTCTTC.

As to this clonotype: A single base separates this from a much larger clone, so it may be a read error. The chain recombines TRBV20-1 with TRBJ2-1; unclear D gene. There are 12 residues in the CDR3. CDR1 is DFQATT, CDR2 SNEGSKA, per germline (reference sequence). The CDR3 spells CRARRLNNEQFF. CDR3 sequence (DNA): TGCAGGGCTAGAAGGCTAAACAATGAGCAGTTCTTC.

The J gene is TRBJ2-3, the V gene TRBV11-1, with D unresolved. V was shortened by 1 base and J by 2 bases, with 10 bases between the two germline ends. The CDR3 loop spans 15 amino acids. The germline V gene has CDR1 SGHAT and CDR2 FQDESV (reference sequence). The CDR3 DNA is TGTGCCAGCAGCTTAGAATCTATGAACACAGATACGCAGTATTTT. Its translation is CASSLESMNTDTQYF.

This clonotype has a count of ten or more. The rearrangement links TRBV29-1 to TRBJ2-7; D is possibly TRBD1 (5 bases). Germline V CDR1 and CDR2: SQVTM, ANQGSEA. The CDR3 contains 10 residues. The CDR3 is CIYRNYEQYF. The DNA for the CDR3 is TGCATCTACAGGAATTACGAGCAGTACTTC.

The chain uses TRBV6-5 and TRBJ2-7; D is possibly TRBD1 or TRBD2 (5 bases each). Trimming stripped 7 bases from V and 0 bases from J, with 16 bases between. The CDR3 contains 15 residues. Germline V lookup: CDR1 MNHEY, CDR2 SVGAGI. The CDR3 nucleotides read TGTGCCAGCACCAACGCCTGGGGGATCTCCTACGAGCAGTACTTC. It codes for CASTNAWGISYEQYF.

Details on this clonotype: Given a much more abundant clone one base away, this may be a read error. The genes are TRBV4-3 and TRBJ2-1, with 10 positions matching TRBD2. Germline V lookup: CDR1 LGHNA, CDR2 YSLEER. This CDR3 comprises 16 residues. V gave up 4 bases and J gave up 6 bases; unmatched junction bases: 9. For the CDR3, the DNA is TGCGCCAGCAGCCCCGTCCAAGCGGGAGGGCCCAATGAGCAGTTCTTC. It yields the protein CASSPVQAGGPNEQFF.

This clonotype has more than one count but fewer than ten. CDR3 loop: CASSPSGAHGYTF. CDR3 bases: TGTGCCAGCAGTCCTTCGGGGGCGCATGGCTACACCTTC. The V and J genes are TRBV28 and TRBJ1-2; D may be TRBD1 (6 bases). V lost 5 bases to trimming and J lost 6 bases, with 13 bases between them. Germline values: CDR1 MDHEN, CDR2 SYDVKM. The CDR3 loop spans 13 amino acids.

The rearrangement links TRBV28 to TRBJ2-1; D is uncertain. Germline V gives CDR1 MDHEN, CDR2 SYDVKM. The CDR3 loop spans 10 amino acids. V was trimmed by 8 bases and J by 13 bases, leaving 12 bases between them. Written as DNA, the CDR3 is TGTGCCAGCGGGGTGGAGACCCAGTTCTTC. It yields the protein CASGVETQFF.

In nucleotides, the CDR3 is TGTGCCAGCAGCGTTGACGACTCGAGCTCCTACAATGAGCAGTTCTTC. Translating gives CASSVDDSSSYNEQFF. The rearrangement uses TRBV9 and TRBJ2-1; D not resolved. The germline CDR1 and CDR2 sequences are SGDLS and YYNGEE. V gave up 2 bases and J gave up 0 bases, with 12 bases separating them. The CDR3 loop spans 16 amino acids.

V usage is TRBV11-2 and J usage is TRBJ2-3; TRBD2 matches at 10 bases. Germline V lookup: CDR1 SGHAT, CDR2 FQNNGV. The ends lost 3 bases at V and 0 bases at J; junction bases unmatched: 9. The CDR3 consists of 18 residues. CDR3 in amino acids: CASSFSGGARASTDTQYF. In nucleotides, the CDR3 is TGTGCCAGCAGCTTCAGCGGGGGGGCCCGTGCTAGCACAGATACGCAGTATTTT.

The CDR3 coding sequence is TGTGCCAGCAGCCAAGAGTCCTCTCCGGGAGGCTACACCTTC. Its protein is CASSQESSPGGYTF. This chain uses TRBV3-1 with TRBJ1-2; D unclear. CDR3 size: 14 residues. Trimming cost V 0 bases and J 8 bases, with 13 bases left between them. The germline V gene has CDR1 LGHDT and CDR2 YNNKEL (reference sequence).

The CDR3 loop is CASRDPGVGAYNEQFF. The DNA for the CDR3 is TGTGCCAGCAGGGACCCGGGAGTGGGAGCCTACAATGAGCAGTTCTTC. The chain recombines TRBV7-9 with TRBJ2-1; TRBD2 is a possible D gene (6 bases). The CDR3 sequence is 16 residues long. Germline values: CDR1 SEHNR, CDR2 FQNEAQ (reference sequence). Trimming stripped 6 bases from V and 2 bases from J, with 17 bases between. The full variable domain, rest sourced from reference TRBV7-9 and TRBJ2-1, is DTGVSQNPRHKITKRGQNVTFRCDPISEHNRLYWYRQTLGQGPEFLTYFQNEAQLEKSRLLSDRFSAERPKGSFSTLEIQRTEQGDSAMYLCASRDPGVGAYNEQFFGPGTRLTVL.

V usage is TRBV2 and J usage is TRBJ2-5, with D hard to call. CDR1 SNHLY and CDR2 FYNNEI come from the germline V gene. CDR3 length: 11 amino acids. Trimming left V 4 bases short and J 5 bases short, with 5 bases between. The CDR3 nucleotides read TGTGCCAGCAGTGGGTACGAGACCCAGTACTTC. It encodes CASSGYETQYF.

At least ten counts were recorded for this clonotype. This sequence joins TRBV29-1 and TRBJ1-5, with D tentatively TRBD1 (6 bases). Germline values: CDR1 SQVTM, CDR2 ANQGSEA. Trimming stripped 7 bases from V and 5 bases from J, with 18 bases between. The CDR3 extends over 14 amino acids. CDR3: CSAATGFGDQPQHF. DNA for the CDR3: TGCAGCGCTGCTACAGGGTTCGGCGATCAGCCCCAGCATTTT.

Here the CDR3 reads CASSGTSGPLNEQFF. CDR3 bases: TGTGCCAGCAGCGGGACTAGCGGGCCCCTAAATGAGCAGTTCTTC. The rearrangement uses TRBV12-3 or TRBV12-4 and TRBJ2-1; 12 bases map to TRBD2. This CDR3 contains 15 residues. V was clipped by 6 bases and J by 7 bases; unmatched bases: 7.

The CDR3 region is CASSLRNYLKKGQVYEQYF. The CDR3 coding sequence is TGTGCCAGCAGCTTACGAAATTACCTAAAAAAGGGACAGGTCTACGAGCAGTACTTC. The chain recombines TRBV13 with TRBJ2-7, with 8 positions matching TRBD1. The length of the CDR3 is 19 residues. Germline V gives CDR1 PRHDT, CDR2 FYEKMQ (reference sequence). V shed 2 bases and J 3 bases; nucleotides not matched to a gene: 18.

The J gene is TRBJ2-7, the V gene TRBV28; no firm D call. The CDR3 is 14 residues long. V lost 4 bases and J 2 bases, leaving 12 bases between the germline ends. The germline CDR1 and CDR2 sequences are MDHEN and SYDVKM. The CDR3: CASSSQSSAYEQYF. The CDR3 coding sequence is TGTGCCAGCAGTTCGCAATCGTCTGCCTACGAGCAGTACTTC.

This clonotype was observed a handful of times. The chain carries TRBV12-3 or TRBV12-4 and TRBJ1-1, with 8 bases aligning to TRBD1. The CDR3 covers 14 residues. Trimming cost V 2 bases and J 4 bases; bases outside gene matches: 3. In DNA form, the CDR3 reads TGTGCCAGCAGTTTAATCACAGGGGGCACTGAAGCTTTCTTT. Translating it yields CASSLITGGTEAFF.

This clonotype appeared a single time. The chain links TRBV7-2 to TRBJ2-4; TRBD1 matches 10 bases. Germline V gene data show CDR1 as SGHTA and CDR2 as FQGNSA. Losses at the gene ends were 5 bases for V and 3 bases for J; bases not matched to a gene: 7. This CDR3 region has 16 residues. The CDR3 sequence is CASSPPGQGFKNIQYF. CDR3 nucleotides: TGTGCCAGCAGCCCCCCGGGACAGGGGTTCAAAAACATTCAGTACTTC.

This clonotype was seen only a few times. The genes are TRBV20-1 and TRBJ1-5, with a weak D call TRBD1 (5 bases). From germline, CDR1 is DFQATT and CDR2 SNEGSKA (reference sequence). V was trimmed by 3 bases and J by 2 bases, leaving 14 bases between them. This CDR3 has 15 amino acids. CDR3 DNA sequence: TGCAGTGCTAGGCCGGGACCTGGGGGCAATCAGCCCCAGCATTTT. Its translation is CSARPGPGGNQPQHF.

This clonotype was recorded many times. This sequence joins TRBV7-2 and TRBJ1-1; D perhaps matches TRBD1 (6 bases). The CDR3 covers 13 residues. CDR1 and CDR2 from the germline V gene are SGHTA and FQGNSA. V was pared by 1 base and J by 7 bases, with 10 bases between. CDR3 region: CASSLVGAHEAFF. CDR3 nucleotides: TGTGCCAGCAGCTTAGTGGGGGCCCATGAAGCTTTCTTT.

This clonotype was seen a handful of times. J is TRBJ2-5 and V is TRBV12-3 or TRBV12-4, with D possibly TRBD2 on 5 matching bases. The CDR3 has 15 residues. Trimming cost V 1 base and J 1 base, with 10 bases left between them. The CDR3 reads CASSLGAEAQETQYF. The CDR3 DNA reads as TGTGCCAGCAGTTTAGGAGCGGAGGCCCAAGAGACCCAGTACTTC.

The J gene is TRBJ2-7, the V gene TRBV2; 8 nucleotides agree with TRBD2. CDR1 and CDR2 from the germline V gene are SNHLY and FYNNEI. CDR3 length equals 16 residues. V gave up 0 bases and J gave up 1 base; unmatched junction bases: 5. The CDR3 sequence: CASSEAVLAASYEQYF. DNA for the CDR3: TGTGCCAGCAGTGAAGCGGTACTAGCGGCATCCTACGAGCAGTACTTC.